This T cell receptor beta chain was profiled in a study of blood T cells in healthy people across ages. The length of the CDR3 is 14 residues. The germline CDR1 and CDR2 sequences are SQVTM and ANQGSEA. In the case of this clonotype: No antigen is known for it. At one boundary the junction diverges from the germline segment, which might be a read error.

Alongside a J-beta primer mix, a sample-barcoded 5' primer served in a second PCR lasting about 7 to 12 cycles. A template-switch adaptor containing 12 random nucleotides labeled each cDNA molecule. MiXCR, run by TCRdb on the 5' RACE reads, gives a single entry per CDR3 protein. This sample yields about 1 million distinct CDR3 sequences, of which 45% are seen a single time; approximately 17% belongs to the top ten. Whole-study findings and limits: Roughly linear age-related decline in beta diversity appeared, significant by age around 42.

The sequenced material came from blood. This sequence was found in an older woman in good health. The J gene is TRBJ2-5, the V gene TRBV29-1; 9 positions match TRBD1. The tail of the sequence fits TRBJ2-7 better, so the J call may be wrong. CDR3 nucleotide sequence: TGCGGCGTTGCCCAGGGACAGGGTTTGTACGAGCAGTACTTC. Translating gives CGVAQGQGLYEQYF.